This entry lists 20 T cell receptor beta chains sequenced from one sample in a study of control samples from healthy donors and cancer patients (dated by TCRdb to about 2020). Libraries were constructed by the immunoSEQ multiplex PCR assay. Not all clones reach the TCRdb copy of this immuneACCESS table, which keeps in-frame sequences only. Checked studies attribute under half of the gap to unresolved V genes and leave the rest unexplained. The sample has some 74,000 clones on record, less than 95% of them singletons. Roughly 3% of the sample goes to the ten largest clones. The sample comprised blood. The receptors shown here come from a woman in her twenties or thirties in good health.

The chain is built from TRBV7-9 and TRBJ2-3, with 10 bases lining up with TRBD2. This CDR3 contains 18 residues. The germline CDR1 and CDR2 sequences are SEHNR and FQNEAQ (reference sequence). The V segment lost 2 bases and the J segment 0 bases; nucleotides outside the gene matches: 8. This CDR3 is CASSLYTSGDYSTDTQYF. In DNA form, the CDR3 reads TGTGCCAGCAGCTTATATACTAGCGGGGACTATAGCACAGATACGCAGTATTTT. The full variable domain, with the rest looked up from reference TRBV7-9 and TRBJ2-3, is DTGVSQNPRHKITKRGQNVTFRCDPISEHNRLYWYRQTLGQGPEFLTYFQNEAQLEKSRLLSDRFSAERPKGSFSTLEIQRTEQGDSAMYLCASSLYTSGDYSTDTQYFGPGTRLTVL.

The rearrangement uses TRBV19 and TRBJ1-5; TRBD1 might be the D (6 bases). CDR3 length: 13 residues. From germline, CDR1 is LNHDA and CDR2 SQIVND (reference sequence). Between the trimmed V and J ends, which lost 5 bases and 7 bases, there was a span of 12 bases. CDR3 nucleotide sequence: TGTGCCAGTAGTGAGCAGGGACAACAGCCCCAGCATTTT. This gives the protein CASSEQGQQPQHF.

V gene TRBV6-5 combines with J gene TRBJ1-4; TRBD1 aligns across 7 bases. The CDR3 extends over 15 amino acids. J was trimmed by 1 base and V by 7 bases; bases with no gene match: 6. The germline gives CDR1 MNHEY, CDR2 SVGAGI. The CDR3 bases are TGTGCCAGCACCTGGACAGGCGGAACTAATGAAAAACTGTTTTTT. It translates to CASTWTGGTNEKLFF.

This chain joins TRBV11-2 and TRBJ2-3, with unresolved D. Trimming stripped 6 bases from V and 6 bases from J, with 19 bases between. Germline V gives CDR1 SGHAT, CDR2 FQNNGV. The CDR3 is 15 amino acids. The DNA for the CDR3 is TGTGCCAGCAGTAAAGACCTTTACGGCGGCGATACGCAGTATTTT. Its protein is CASSKDLYGGDTQYF. Together with reference TRBV11-2 and TRBJ2-3, the CDR3 gives the full variable domain: EAGVAQSPRYKIIEKRQSVAFWCNPISGHATLYWYQQILGQGPKLLIQFQNNGVVDDSQLPKDRFSAERLKGVDSTLKIQPAKLEDSAVYLCASSKDLYGGDTQYFGPGTRLTVL.

The chain recombines TRBV7-8 with TRBJ1-3; possibly TRBD1 for D (5 bases). The CDR3 contains 17 residues. CDR1 is SGHVS and CDR2 is FQNEAQ in the germline V gene. Trimming took 6 bases from V and 0 from J, leaving 18 bases between them. CDR3 sequence: CASRRTGYSFSGNTIYF. The CDR3 coding sequence is TGTGCCAGCAGACGAACAGGCTACTCCTTCTCTGGAAACACCATATATTTT.

The genes are TRBV2 and TRBJ1-5; no reliable D call. Trimming left V 7 bases short and J 3 bases short, with 16 bases between. CDR1 and CDR2 from the germline V gene are SNHLY and FYNNEI. The CDR3 is 15 residues long. In DNA form, the CDR3 reads TGTGCCAGCACTTGGGAGGGTCTGAACAATCAGCCCCAGCATTTT. Translating gives CASTWEGLNNQPQHF.

The chain couples TRBV18 to TRBJ2-2, with D uncertain. Germline V gene data show CDR1 as KGHSH and CDR2 as LQKENI. The CDR3 contains 14 residues. The V gene lost 2 bases and the J gene lost 5 bases, with 9 bases spanning the gap. CDR3 region: CASSPFTETGELFF. The CDR3 DNA follows: TGTGCCAGCTCACCATTCACGGAGACCGGGGAGCTGTTTTTT.

J is TRBJ1-5 and V is TRBV7-9; D unresolved. V was clipped by 1 base and J by 7 bases, with 8 bases between them. The germline CDR1 and CDR2 sequences are SEHNR and FQNEAQ (reference sequence). CDR3 length: 13 residues. In nucleotides, the CDR3 is TGTGCCAGCAGCTTAGGCAGTGCCCAGCCCCAGCATTTT. Translation gives CASSLGSAQPQHF.

The V call is TRBV19, the J call TRBJ1-6, with 7 bases that match TRBD1. CDR1 and CDR2 (germline): LNHDA, SQIVND (reference sequence). The CDR3 is 15 residues long. J lost 3 bases, V lost 3 bases, and 2 bases had no gene match. This CDR3 reads CASSIQGVYNSPLHF. Written as DNA, the CDR3 is TGTGCCAGTAGTATTCAGGGGGTCTATAATTCACCCCTCCACTTT.

This rearrangement joins TRBV2 to TRBJ1-6; D perhaps matches TRBD1 (5 bases). Looked up from germline, CDR1 is SNHLY and CDR2 is FYNNEI. V lost 6 bases, J lost 0 bases, and 9 bases lay in between. This CDR3 has 15 amino acids. CDR3 in DNA: TGTGCCAGCAGAGGGGACCGCTCCTATAATTCACCCCTCCACTTT. The encoded protein is CASRGDRSYNSPLHF.

This chain connects TRBV6-1 to TRBJ1-6; no firm D call. Trimming shortened V by 4 bases and J by 7 bases, and 17 bases separated the two germline ends. CDR3 length: 16 residues. Per germline, CDR1 MNHNS and CDR2 SASEGT. The CDR3 nucleotides read TGTGCCAGCAGTGCTAGAAGCTCAGTAAACAATTCACCCCTCCACTTT. It specifies CASSARSSVNNSPLHF.

For the CDR3, the DNA is TGCGCCAGCAGTGAACCCGGGACAGGGTTCGGTCAGCCCCAGCATTTT. Its protein is CASSEPGTGFGQPQHF. The J gene is TRBJ1-5, the V gene TRBV10-2; 9 bases match TRBD1. Looked up from germline, CDR1 is WSHSY and CDR2 is SAAADI. V shed 3 bases and J 6 bases; nucleotides not matched to a gene: 9. The length of the CDR3 is 16 residues.

DNA for the CDR3: TGTGCCTGGAGCGGAATTCGGACAGGGGGAACTTTTAATTCACCCCTCCACTTT. This sequence encodes CAWSGIRTGGTFNSPLHF. The V and J genes are TRBV30 and TRBJ1-6; 10 bases match TRBD1. This CDR3 spans 18 amino acids. Germline assignment: CDR1 GTSNPN and CDR2 SVGIG (reference sequence). The V and J ends lost 3 bases and 6 bases, in that order; junction bases with no gene match: 14.

The chain has TRBV6-5 and TRBJ2-1; D gene unclear. V was pared by 5 bases and J by 5 bases, with 4 bases between. CDR1 and CDR2 from the germline V gene are MNHEY and SVGAGI. The CDR3 is 11 residues long. The CDR3 DNA follows: TGTGCCAGCAGTCGCCACAATGAGCAGTTCTTC. Amino acid sequence: CASSRHNEQFF.

The chain is built from TRBV7-8 and TRBJ1-1; D remains ambiguous. Trimming removed 1 base at V and 3 bases at J, with 9 bases between. Germline loops: CDR1 SGHVS, CDR2 FQNEAQ. This CDR3 contains 14 residues. This chain's CDR3 is CASSLVARDTEAFF. In DNA form, the CDR3 reads TGTGCCAGCAGCTTAGTAGCCCGGGACACTGAAGCTTTCTTT.

The V and J genes are TRBV7-8 and TRBJ2-1, with D unresolved. The ends were cut back, 5 bases at V and 0 bases at J, with 14 bases in the middle. The CDR3 extends over 16 amino acids. Germline V gives CDR1 SGHVS, CDR2 FQNEAQ. The CDR3 region has the DNA TGTGCCAGCAGCCCACCCGAAAGAGGCTCCTACAATGAGCAGTTCTTC. Translating it yields CASSPPERGSYNEQFF.

The chain recombines TRBV2 with TRBJ1-2; TRBD1 is a possible D gene (5 bases). Germline V gene sequence: CDR1 SNHLY, CDR2 FYNNEI. The CDR3 totals 13 residues. Trimming pared 6 bases from V and 4 bases from J, leaving 12 bases between. CDR3 in amino acids: CASRPPDSYGYTF. The CDR3 DNA reads as TGTGCCAGCAGGCCCCCTGACAGCTATGGCTACACCTTC.

The chain links TRBV19 to TRBJ1-1; no definite D call. The CDR3 totals 12 residues. Germline V CDR1 and CDR2: LNHDA, SQIVND (reference sequence). V lost 3 bases and J 6 bases, leaving 8 bases between the germline ends. Written as DNA, the CDR3 is TGTGCCAGTAGTATCGGACGAGCTGAAGCTTTCTTT. Translation gives CASSIGRAEAFF.

This chain connects TRBV3-1 (or the pseudogene TRBV3-2) to TRBJ1-6, with D perhaps matching TRBD1 (5 bases). V lost 10 bases and J 10 bases, leaving 14 bases between the germline ends. The germline gives CDR1 LGHDT, CDR2 YNNKEL (reference sequence). The CDR3 has 12 residues. The CDR3 is CATRRTNSPLHF. The CDR3 nucleotides are TGTGCCACAAGAAGGACAAACTCACCCCTCCACTTT.

The rearrangement uses TRBV25-1 and TRBJ1-1; TRBD1 aligns across 9 bases. Germline CDR1 MGHDK, CDR2 SYGVNS. CDR3 length: 13 amino acids. Trimming cost V 4 bases and J 8 bases; bases outside gene matches: 5. CDR3 coding DNA: TGTGCCAGCAGTGGGGACAGGGCTGTCGAAGCTTTCTTT. Protein sequence: CASSGDRAVEAFF.